This T cell receptor (beta chain) was obtained from a study of radiation and T cells in renal cell carcinoma (dated by TCRdb to the early 2020s). In terms of the full investigation: The samples were obtained from a clinical trial, where primary renal cell carcinomas were treated with 15 Gy stereotactic body radiation therapy and then removed by nephrectomy 4 weeks afterward. Across all 55 or so samples, under 4,500,000 unique CDR3 nucleotide sequences, encoding roughly 2,600,000 unique CDR3 amino acid sequences, were identified. In total, about 50 samples, comprising some 25 tumors and some 27 peripheral blood samples, were subjected to TCR beta sequencing. General conclusions and limits of the study: Effects of radiation dose or scheduling on the TCR repertoire could not be addressed with the single-armed trial design. In blood, the top tumor clonotypes increased between baseline and 2 weeks post-radiation and then shrank by 4 weeks, which suggests that tumor-resident clones expanded only transiently. Changes in the blood repertoire were not tracked past 4 weeks after treatment. Because no pretreatment tumor biopsies were available, whether clonotypes were present in the tumor at baseline could not be determined.

Following the manufacturer's recommendations, the immunoSEQ kit was used to generate TCR beta libraries from genomic DNA. For library preparation, a first multiplex PCR was performed with proprietary primers, followed by a second PCR in which unique barcodes were added, and bead cleanups were performed after each round. A kit-provided positive control reaction and a negative control reaction were included in every sample batch. The final libraries were assessed on an Agilent 4200 TapeStation D1000 ScreenTape, pooled by volume, and quantified by qPCR. Sequencing was performed on an Illumina NextSeq500 using a MidOutput 150-cycle cartridge, with 156 Read1 cycles, 15 Index1 cycles, and the kit custom primers. The pooled library was loaded at 0.95 to 1 pM, with a 20% PhiX control spiked in. The original pipeline was this. The vendor-processed data were analyzed in R, and a clonotype was defined as all T cells that share the same CDR3 nucleotide sequence. In the clone abundance analyses, frequencies in each sample were normalized to that sample's 10,000 most abundant clones. Public T cell clones, which averaged fewer than five per sample, were removed prior to analysis. A difference in abundance of at least 32-fold between compartments was used to define tumor-enriched and baseline blood-enriched clonotypes. A beta-binomial differential abundance model was used to identify clonotypes that were expanded or contracted between blood time points. Tumor-blood repertoire similarity was measured with the Baroni-Urbani and Buser coefficient, and groups were compared using two-tailed Wilcoxon tests in R. TCRdb holds this immuneACCESS table with in-frame rearrangements only. Some clones are missing; in checked studies, unresolved V genes explain under half, and the rest has no known cause. V, J and clone size are those of that table, while D and trimming were read from the DNA. Recorded for this sample are about 140,000 clones; roughly 85% of them occurred a single time. The ten most abundant clones make up 20% to 25% of the sample.

Turning to this clone: Its binding antigen is unknown. There are no base qualities to consult, and no much larger clone falls within one base.

The time point label, as the study defines it: baseline pretreatment blood. The meaning of the sample's treatment or condition label: 15 Gy SBRT to primary tumor, nephrectomy 4 weeks later. To follow tumor-enriched clonotypes, serial peripheral blood was collected from radiation-treated patients at baseline and at 2 weeks and 4 weeks after SBRT. Every patient had renal cell carcinoma of clear cell pathology. Genomic DNA for TCR sequencing was prepared using the QIAamp DNA Blood Mini Kit (Qiagen). The analyses included only samples that passed all quality control checks. The input for sequencing was blood, taken from a patient whose treatment included radiotherapy and nephrectomy. This TCR was recovered from a woman aged 50 to 60 with renal cell carcinoma.

Read as DNA, the sequence is TGTGCCAGCAGTGAAGCTCACAGACAGCCCCAGCATTTT. It encodes CASSEAHRQPQHF. The chain uses TRBV6-1 and TRBJ1-5, with the D segment identity uncertain. For CDR1 and CDR2, the germline V gene lists MNHNS and SASEGT. The CDR3 goes from the cysteine to the phenylalanine over 13 residues. Of the read, only the CDR3 DNA is kept; its 39 bases are in frame from base 1. Trimming takes 0 bases from V and 7 bases from J, and the germline ends sit 7 bases apart.